The entry below gives a single T cell receptor beta chain sequence along with its context. Its antigen is currently unknown. V dropped 4 bases and J dropped 1; count of bases not matched to a gene: 13. Germline V gene lookup returns CDR1 SGDLS and CDR2 YYNGEE. The length of the CDR3 is 17 residues. These data come from a study of cytomegalovirus exposure and HLA in healthy donors. At the level of the study: The same platform was used for the 110 or so validation repertoires as for the roughly 670 first-cohort repertoires, as reported in a later analysis.

Study outcomes and limitations: The study labeled 150 or so TCR beta chains cytomegalovirus-associated. First-cohort TCR clusters were later found to tend to co-occur in the 90 to 150 validation repertoires.

Using immunoSEQ multiplex PCR, the repertoire was profiled, and TCRdb retains in-frame clones only, with some absent. The repertoire has approximately 280,000 clones, over 75% of them found once; the top ten carry approximately 0.9%. Specimen: PBMCs. This sequence joins TRBV9 and TRBJ2-5; 7 nucleotides line up with TRBD2. The TCR originated in a woman aged 18-29 years in good health and CMV-seronegative. Here the CDR3 reads CASSPWGDYPTQETQYF. Here the CDR3 DNA reads TGTGCCAGCAGCCCCTGGGGGGACTACCCGACCCAAGAGACCCAGTACTTC.